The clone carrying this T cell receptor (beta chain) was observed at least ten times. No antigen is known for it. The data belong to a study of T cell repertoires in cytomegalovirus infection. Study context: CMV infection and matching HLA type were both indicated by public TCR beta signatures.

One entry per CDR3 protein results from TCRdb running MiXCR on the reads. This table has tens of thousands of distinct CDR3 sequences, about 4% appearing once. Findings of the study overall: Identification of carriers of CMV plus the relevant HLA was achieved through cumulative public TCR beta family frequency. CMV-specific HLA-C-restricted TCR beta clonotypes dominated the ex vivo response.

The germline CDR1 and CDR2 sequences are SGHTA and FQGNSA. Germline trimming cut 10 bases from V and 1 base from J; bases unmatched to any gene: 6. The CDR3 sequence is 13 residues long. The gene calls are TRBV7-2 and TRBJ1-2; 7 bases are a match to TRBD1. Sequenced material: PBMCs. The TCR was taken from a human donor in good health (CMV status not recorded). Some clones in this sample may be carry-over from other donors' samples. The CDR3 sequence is CATRWDSNYGYTF. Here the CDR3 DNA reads TGTGCCACCCGCTGGGACAGTAACTATGGCTACACCTTC.